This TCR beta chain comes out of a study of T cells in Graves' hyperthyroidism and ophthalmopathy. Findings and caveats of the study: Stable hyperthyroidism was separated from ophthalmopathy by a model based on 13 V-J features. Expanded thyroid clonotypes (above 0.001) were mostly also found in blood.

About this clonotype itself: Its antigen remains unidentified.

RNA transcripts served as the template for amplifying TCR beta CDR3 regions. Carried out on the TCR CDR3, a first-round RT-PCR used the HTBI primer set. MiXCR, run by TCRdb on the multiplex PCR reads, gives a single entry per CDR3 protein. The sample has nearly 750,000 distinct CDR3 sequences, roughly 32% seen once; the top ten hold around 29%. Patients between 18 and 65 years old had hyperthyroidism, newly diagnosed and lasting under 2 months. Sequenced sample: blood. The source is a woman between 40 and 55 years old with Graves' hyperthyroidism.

The CDR3 region is CASSSGGADGYGYTF. For the CDR3, the DNA is TGTGCCAGCAGTTCCGGGGGGGCGGATGGCTATGGCTACACCTTC. This chain joins TRBV25-1 and TRBJ1-2; D possibly corresponds to TRBD1 (6 bases). Germline assignment: CDR1 MGHDK and CDR2 SYGVNS. The CDR3 runs to 15 residues. With 5 bases removed from V and 4 bases from J, the gap between germline ends came to 17 bases.